These T cell receptor beta chains were read from a single sample in a study of T cell responses to AZD1222 COVID-19 vaccine. Assay: immunoSEQ multiplex PCR; the TCRdb copy retains only in-frame clones and omits some. The data contain tens of thousands of clones, 92% of them singletons. Here the sequenced sample was peripheral blood, taken on day 0 of AZD1222 vaccination. The receptors were sampled from an adult in good health. Each CDR3 is given with its conserved first and last residue. Fields, in order: V gene, D gene, J gene, clone size, CDR3 protein, CDR3 DNA. A D gene is named only where the DNA matches it firmly. The size field is filled for only some rows; it gives once, few, many or a size class.

TRBV29-1	NA	TRBJ1-2	NA	CSVVGGPGGYTF	TGCAGCGTTGTCGGCGGACCCGGGGGCTACACCTTC
TRBV9	NA	TRBJ2-7	once	CASSVGVSSYEQYF	TGTGCCAGCAGCGTAGGAGTCAGCTCCTACGAGCAGTACTTC
TRBV6-1	NA	TRBJ1-5	few	CASSEMGYQPQHF	TGTGCCAGCAGTGAGATGGGCTATCAGCCCCAGCATTTT
TRBV28	NA	TRBJ2-2	NA	CASSFVSLRGELFF	TGTGCCAGCAGTTTTGTATCCCTCCGGGGGGAGCTGTTTTTT
TRBV5-8	TRBD2	TRBJ2-5	NA	CASSPGREAGETQYF	TGTGCCAGCAGCCCCGGCCGGGAGGCAGGAGAGACCCAGTACTTC
TRBV4-1	TRBD1	TRBJ1-6	NA	CASSQGQDSPLHF	TGCGCCAGCAGCCAGGGACAGGATTCACCCCTCCACTTT
TRBV13	NA	TRBJ2-3	NA	CASSPGGTPADTQYF	TGTGCCAGCAGCCCCGGAGGGACTCCCGCAGATACGCAGTATTTT
TRBV28	NA	TRBJ1-2	once	CASSLAGGYTF	TGTGCCAGCAGTCTGGCGGGGGGCTACACCTTC
TRBV18	NA	TRBJ2-7	NA	CASSHGQSYEQYF	TGTGCCAGCTCCCATGGACAGTCCTACGAGCAGTACTTC
TRBV3-1/TRBV3-2	TRBD1	TRBJ1-6	NA	CASSQAGGSPLHF	TGTGCCAGCAGCCAAGCAGGGGGTTCACCCCTCCACTTT
TRBV28	TRBD1	TRBJ2-4	NA	CASSLLSRGLAKNIQYF	TGTGCCAGCAGTTTATTATCGAGGGGGCTAGCCAAAAACATTCAGTACTTC
TRBV27	NA	TRBJ1-2	NA	CASSLYGGRGTPNYGYTF	TGTGCCAGCAGTTTATATGGGGGGCGCGGAACCCCTAACTATGGCTACACCTTC
TRBV5-8	TRBD2	TRBJ2-5	NA	CASSGGRGRLQETQYF	TGTGCCAGCAGCGGGGGTCGCGGGAGGCTCCAAGAGACCCAGTACTTC
TRBV24-1	NA	TRBJ1-5	NA	CATSDSFWGRGQPQHF	TGTGCCACCAGTGACTCATTTTGGGGAAGAGGCCAGCCCCAGCATTTT
TRBV6-2/TRBV6-3	NA	TRBJ2-1	NA	CASSPQYNEQFF	TGTGCCAGCAGCCCCCAATACAATGAGCAGTTCTTC
TRBV28	NA	TRBJ1-1	NA	CASSRGGDTEAFF	TGTGCCAGCAGTAGGGGGGGGGACACTGAAGCTTTCTTT
TRBV3-1/TRBV3-2	NA	TRBJ2-1	NA	CASSPLGNEQFF	TGTGCCAGCAGCCCATTAGGGAATGAGCAGTTCTTC
TRBV14	TRBD2	TRBJ2-7	NA	CASSQAVLGLAGDEQYF	TGTGCCAGCAGCCAAGCCGTACTGGGACTAGCGGGAGACGAGCAGTACTTC
TRBV28	NA	TRBJ1-4	NA	CASRTARNEKLFF	TGTGCCAGCAGGACAGCCAGGAATGAAAAACTGTTTTTT
TRBV6-6	TRBD1	TRBJ1-4	NA	CASSLAGQGRPNEKLFF	TGTGCCAGCAGTCTTGCGGGACAGGGCAGACCTAATGAAAAACTGTTTTTT
TRBV24-1	NA	TRBJ2-1	NA	CATSYGTGIYNEQFF	TGTGCCACCAGCTACGGGACCGGGATCTACAATGAGCAGTTCTTC
TRBV21-1	NA	TRBJ1-5	NA	CANLRQRWGSGASCNQPQHF	NA
TRBV5-4	NA	TRBJ2-5	NA	CASSPRGPEGETQYF	TGTGCCAGCAGCCCCCGGGGCCCGGAGGGAGAGACCCAGTACTTC
TRBV5-4	TRBD1	TRBJ1-6	NA	CASSPPGQGRNSPLHF	TGTGCCAGCAGCCCACCGGGACAGGGTCGAAATTCACCCCTCCACTTT
TRBV6-5	NA	TRBJ2-2	NA	CASSYSGGLFF	TGTGCCAGCAGTTACTCGGGCGGGCTGTTTTTT
TRBV19	NA	TRBJ2-1	NA	CASSRTGRGDEQFF	TGTGCCAGTAGTAGGACCGGACGAGGCGATGAGCAGTTCTTC
TRBV6-2/TRBV6-3	NA	TRBJ2-7	NA	CASSISSYEQYF	TGTGCCAGCAGCATAAGCTCCTACGAGCAGTACTTC
TRBV6-2/TRBV6-3	TRBD2	TRBJ2-3	once	CASSTTSGVTDTQYF	TGTGCCAGCAGCACGACTAGCGGGGTCACAGATACGCAGTATTTT
TRBV6-2/TRBV6-3	NA	TRBJ2-3	NA	CASSDMGGGTKDTQYF	TGTGCCAGCAGTGATATGGGTGGCGGGACGAAAGATACGCAGTATTTT
TRBV10-3	NA	TRBJ2-1	NA	CAISSQGRSSYNEQFF	TGTGCCATCAGTTCTCAGGGCCGTAGCTCCTACAATGAGCAGTTCTTC
TRBV6-5	NA	TRBJ2-1	NA	CASRQSGTSYNEQFF	TGTGCCAGCAGGCAGAGCGGAACCTCCTACAATGAGCAGTTCTTC
TRBV6-5	NA	TRBJ1-5	NA	CASSYRRDNQPQHF	TGTGCCAGCAGTTATCGGAGGGACAATCAGCCCCAGCATTTT
TRBV27	TRBD2	TRBJ2-1	NA	CASSIALAGSYNEQFF	TGTGCCAGCAGTATCGCACTAGCGGGCTCCTACAATGAGCAGTTCTTC
TRBV27	NA	TRBJ2-5	NA	CASRLWASIQETQYF	TGTGCCAGCCGGTTGTGGGCATCAATCCAAGAGACCCAGTACTTC
TRBV5-4	TRBD1	TRBJ2-1	NA	CASSSWDRREGEQFF	TGTGCCAGCAGCTCCTGGGACAGGAGGGAAGGTGAGCAGTTCTTC
TRBV28	TRBD1	TRBJ1-6	NA	CASSTPWGTGTSPLHF	TGTGCCAGCAGTACTCCATGGGGGACAGGGACCTCACCCCTCCACTTT
TRBV18	NA	TRBJ2-7	NA	CASSPPTRHEQYF	TGTGCCAGCTCACCACCGACCAGACATGAGCAGTACTTC
TRBV5-1	NA	TRBJ1-2	NA	CASSLSSGYRYTF	TGCGCCAGCAGCTTGTCGAGCGGATACCGCTACACCTTC
TRBV5-6	NA	TRBJ1-2	NA	CASSLDSGVYGYTF	TGTGCCAGCAGCTTGGATTCAGGAGTCTATGGCTACACCTTC
TRBV6-2/TRBV6-3	TRBD2	TRBJ2-7	NA	CASSYSLAGVSEQYF	TGTGCCAGCAGTTACAGCCTAGCGGGAGTTAGCGAGCAGTACTTC